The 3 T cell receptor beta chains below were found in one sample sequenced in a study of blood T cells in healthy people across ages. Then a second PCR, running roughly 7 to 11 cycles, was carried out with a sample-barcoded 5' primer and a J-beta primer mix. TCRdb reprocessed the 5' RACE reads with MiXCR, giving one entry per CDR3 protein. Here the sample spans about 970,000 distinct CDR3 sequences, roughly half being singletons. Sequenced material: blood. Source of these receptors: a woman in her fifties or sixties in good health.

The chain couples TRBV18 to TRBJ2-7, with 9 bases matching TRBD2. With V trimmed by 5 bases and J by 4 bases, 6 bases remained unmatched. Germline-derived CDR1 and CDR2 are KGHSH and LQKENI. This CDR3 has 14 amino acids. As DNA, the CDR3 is TGTGCCAGCTCAGATAGCGGGAGTCGATACGAGCAGTACTTC. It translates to CASSDSGSRYEQYF.

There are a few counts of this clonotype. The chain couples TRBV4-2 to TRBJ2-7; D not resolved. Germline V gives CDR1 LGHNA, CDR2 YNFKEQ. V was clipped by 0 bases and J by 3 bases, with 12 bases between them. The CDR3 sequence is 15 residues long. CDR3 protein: CASSQERVEVYEQYF. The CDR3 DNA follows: TGTGCCAGCAGCCAAGAACGGGTAGAGGTCTACGAGCAGTACTTC.

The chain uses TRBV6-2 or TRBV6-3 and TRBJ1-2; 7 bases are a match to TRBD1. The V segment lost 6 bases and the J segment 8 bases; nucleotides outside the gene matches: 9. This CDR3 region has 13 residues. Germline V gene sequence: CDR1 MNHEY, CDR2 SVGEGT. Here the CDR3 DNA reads TGTGCCAGCAGCTGCGACAGGGCTGGCGGCTACACCTTC. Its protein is CASSCDRAGGYTF.